The TCR beta chain described here comes from a study of T cell repertoires in cytomegalovirus infection. Study-wide results and caveats: Cumulative public TCR beta family frequency identified carriers of CMV plus the relevant HLA.

This clonotype was seen many times. Antigen: not known. TCRdb redid the calling of the reads with MiXCR, one entry per CDR3 protein. The top ten clones hold roughly 16% of a sample with approximately 250,000 distinct CDR3 sequences, 8% to 9.5% of them seen once. Sequencing used PBMCs. The receptor was derived from a human donor in good health (CMV status not recorded). Some clones in this sample may be carry-over from other donors' samples.

The CDR3 spells CATSDMGQGVSEQFF. DNA of the CDR3: TGTGCCACCAGTGATATGGGACAGGGGGTGAGTGAGCAGTTCTTC. The rearrangement uses TRBV24-1 and TRBJ2-1, with 11 bases that match TRBD1. Germline V gives CDR1 KGHDR, CDR2 SFDVKD. The CDR3 has 15 residues. V was clipped by 3 bases and J by 9 bases; unmatched bases: 6.